A single sample gave rise to the 28 T cell receptor beta chains below, sequenced in a study of blood T cell repertoires in COVID-19. Measured with immunoSEQ multiplex PCR; TCRdb has only the in-frame clones, and not every one. This sample yields 200,000 or so clones, of which about nine tenths are seen a single time; 2.7% belongs to the top ten. Sequenced sample: peripheral blood. Receptors originate from a man aged 30 to 39 with COVID-19, enrolled during active disease.

J is TRBJ1-2 and V is TRBV6-1; 8 bases are a match to TRBD1. The CDR3 is 20 amino acids. CDR1 and CDR2 from the germline V gene are MNHNS and SASEGT. V was pared by 1 base and J by 1 base, with 17 bases of the junction left unmatched. The chain's CDR3 is CASSEGQPGGAFWDNYGYTF. CDR3 nucleotides: TGTGCCAGCAGTGAAGGTCAACCAGGGGGCGCCTTTTGGGATAACTATGGCTACACCTTC.

The chain links TRBV24-1 to TRBJ2-2, with 8 bases lining up with TRBD1. V lost 3 bases and J lost 6; bases outside the gene matches: 8. The CDR3 is made up of 16 amino acids. Per germline, CDR1 KGHDR and CDR2 SFDVKD. CDR3 DNA: TGTGCCACCAGTGATCCCCGGACAGGGATCCCCGGGGAGCTGTTTTTT. Translating gives CATSDPRTGIPGELFF.

The gene calls are TRBV21-1 and TRBJ2-2; the table assigns TRBD2, which was not confirmed against the DNA. TRBV21-1 is a known pseudogene. The CDR3 length is 17 residues. Here the CDR3 DNA reads TGTGCCAGCAGCACAAGACTAGCGGGAGCGCCAACCGGGGAGCTGTTTTTT. This translates into CASSTRLAGAPTGELFF.

This clone was seen a few times. This chain links TRBV2 with TRBJ2-1; 8 nucleotides align to TRBD1. Germline-derived CDR1 and CDR2 are SNHLY and FYNNEI. V shed 6 bases and J 5 bases; nucleotides not matched to a gene: 12. This CDR3 has 16 amino acids. DNA of the CDR3: TGTGCCAGCAGCTACCAAGCAGGGGGCCCTCACAATGAGCAGTTCTTC. The encoded protein is CASSYQAGGPHNEQFF.

This clone was counted a single time. V is TRBV7-8 and J is TRBJ1-5; 8 nucleotides agree with TRBD1. The CDR3 has 15 amino acids. The V gene's germline CDR1 is SGHVS and CDR2 FQNEAQ. The V gene end was trimmed by 1 base and the J gene end by 7 bases; junction bases not matched to a gene: 6. The CDR3 loop is CASSLVRQGKQPQHF. CDR3 coding DNA: TGTGCCAGCAGCTTAGTGCGACAGGGGAAACAGCCCCAGCATTTT.

V gene TRBV6-2 or TRBV6-3 combines with J gene TRBJ1-1, with 9 bases identical to TRBD1. Per the germline V gene, CDR1 is MNHEY and CDR2 is SVGEGT. The V gene end was trimmed by 5 bases and the J gene end by 4 bases; junction bases not matched to a gene: 2. The CDR3 has 13 amino acids. The CDR3 protein is CASSTGGVTEAFF. For the CDR3, the DNA is TGTGCCAGCAGTACAGGGGGCGTCACTGAAGCTTTCTTT.

The table lists this clone with a count of one. The chain recombines TRBV5-8 with TRBJ2-5; no firm D call. The CDR3 is 16 amino acids. Per germline, CDR1 SGHTS and CDR2 YDEGEE. V lost 0 bases to trimming and J lost 1 base, with 13 bases between them. CDR3 protein: CASSLVLGSLQETQYF. CDR3 nucleotides: TGTGCCAGCAGCTTGGTCTTGGGCAGTCTCCAAGAGACCCAGTACTTC.

V gene TRBV7-2 combines with J gene TRBJ1-5, with D unclear. The V end was cut by 1 base, the J end by 0 bases, with 13 bases between. CDR1 SGHTA and CDR2 FQGNSA come from the germline V gene. This CDR3 has 17 residues. In DNA form, the CDR3 reads TGTGCCAGCAGCTTAGGCCCAGAGACATATAGCAATCAGCCCCAGCATTTT. It yields the protein CASSLGPETYSNQPQHF. Filled out from reference TRBV7-2 and TRBJ1-5, the complete variable domain reads GAGVSQSPSNKVTEKGKDVELRCDPISGHTALYWYRQSLGQGLEFLIYFQGNSAPDKSGLPSDRFSAERTGGSVSTLTIQRTQQEDSAVYLCASSLGPETYSNQPQHFGDGTRLSIL.

This chain uses TRBV20-1 with TRBJ2-7, with D unresolved. Germline V lookup: CDR1 DFQATT, CDR2 SNEGSKA (reference sequence). V gave up 1 base and J gave up 6 bases, with 7 bases separating them. The CDR3 covers 11 residues. The CDR3 reads CSARASIEQYF. As DNA, the CDR3 is TGCAGTGCTAGAGCGAGTATCGAGCAGTACTTC.

The chain has TRBV19 and TRBJ1-5, with D possibly being TRBD1 (5 bases). CDR3 length: 16 residues. V was cut by 1 base and J by 1 base, with 11 bases left in between. Germline V gene data show CDR1 as LNHDA and CDR2 as SQIVND (reference sequence). This CDR3 reads CASSIAQGRSNQPQHF. The CDR3 coding sequence is TGTGCCAGTAGTATAGCTCAGGGAAGAAGCAATCAGCCCCAGCATTTT.

This sequence joins TRBV19 and TRBJ2-3, with a weak D call TRBD1 (5 bases). Germline values: CDR1 LNHDA, CDR2 SQIVND (reference sequence). The length of the CDR3 is 13 residues. V lost 5 bases to trimming and J lost 6 bases, with 12 bases between them. CDR3 protein: CASSPPGSDTQYF. Here the CDR3 DNA reads TGTGCCAGTAGTCCCCCAGGGTCCGATACGCAGTATTTT. Looking up the rest from reference TRBV19 and TRBJ2-3 gives the full variable domain: DGGITQSPKYLFRKEGQNVTLSCEQNLNHDAMYWYRQDPGQGLRLIYYSQIVNDFQKGDIAEGYSVSREKKESFPLTVTSAQKNPTAFYLCASSPPGSDTQYFGPGTRLTVL.

This clone is a singleton in its sample. The rearrangement uses TRBV4-3 and TRBJ2-2; possible D gene TRBD1, 5 bases. The CDR3 spans 14 residues. The ends were cut back, 2 bases at V and 6 bases at J, with 10 bases in the middle. CDR1 is LGHNA, CDR2 YSLEER, per germline. The CDR3, as DNA: TGCGCCAGCAGCCAACAGGGTAATGCCGGGGAGCTGTTTTTT. Its translation: CASSQQGNAGELFF.

About this clone: Relative to the germline gene, one junction end is altered; a read error may explain this. The V and J genes are TRBV19 and TRBJ1-5; D uncertain. This CDR3 has 14 amino acids. Germline V CDR1 and CDR2: LNHDA, SQIVND (reference sequence). The CDR3 is CASSMSGSNRPQHF. As DNA, the CDR3 is TGTGCCAGTAGTATGTCAGGCAGTAATCGGCCCCAGCATTTT.

V and J are TRBV7-2 and TRBJ2-5; TRBD2 matches 8 bases. The length of the CDR3 is 15 residues. Germline V CDR1 and CDR2: SGHTA, FQGNSA. Germline trimming cut 5 bases from V and 2 bases from J; bases unmatched to any gene: 7. This CDR3 is CASSPDPGGQETQYF. The DNA of the CDR3 is TGTGCCAGCAGCCCGGACCCGGGGGGGCAAGAGACCCAGTACTTC.

The chain couples TRBV28 to TRBJ1-1; TRBD1 matches at 8 bases. The CDR3 totals 15 residues. Germline V lookup: CDR1 MDHEN, CDR2 SYDVKM. V gave up 1 base and J gave up 4 bases; unmatched junction bases: 5. Here the CDR3 DNA reads TGTGCCAGCAGTTTATCCCCAACAGGGGGCACTGAAGCTTTCTTT. Amino acids: CASSLSPTGGTEAFF.

This clone was seen just once. The V and J genes are TRBV7-2 and TRBJ1-2, with D uncertain. CDR3 length: 13 amino acids. V lost 4 bases and J 4 bases, leaving 10 bases between the germline ends. Germline V gene lookup returns CDR1 SGHTA and CDR2 FQGNSA. The CDR3 sequence is CASSSDKSYGYTF. The DNA for the CDR3 is TGTGCCAGCAGCTCAGACAAGAGCTATGGCTACACCTTC.

V and J are TRBV19 and TRBJ1-1, with TRBD1 matching 8 bases. V dropped 4 bases and J dropped 10; count of bases not matched to a gene: 17. The CDR3 is made up of 16 amino acids. Germline lookup yields CDR1 LNHDA and CDR2 SQIVND (reference sequence). CDR3 residues: CASSNPSGQGAIGAFF. In DNA, the CDR3 is TGTGCCAGTAGTAACCCGTCTGGACAGGGTGCCATTGGAGCTTTCTTT.

This rearrangement joins TRBV9 to TRBJ2-7; D is uncertain. The CDR3 loop spans 14 amino acids. V dropped 0 bases and J dropped 3 bases, with 10 bases sitting between them. Germline-derived CDR1 and CDR2 are SGDLS and YYNGEE. The CDR3 DNA follows: TGTGCCAGCAGCGTAGCGGGTTTCGGCTACGAGCAGTACTTC. Its translation: CASSVAGFGYEQYF.

V and J are TRBV29-1 and TRBJ2-3, with 9 bases aligning to TRBD1. V trimming: 2 bases; J trimming: 8 bases; junction bases outside the gene matches: 29. CDR3 length: 21 residues. The germline V gene encodes CDR1 SQVTM and CDR2 ANQGSEA. DNA of the CDR3: TGCAGCGTTGAATACTCGCCGGGACAGGGACCTCCGATCCAGTGGTTGGGTACGCAGTATTTT. It codes for CSVEYSPGQGPPIQWLGTQYF.

The chain links TRBV4-3 to TRBJ2-3; 8 positions match TRBD2. With 0 bases clipped from V and 6 bases from J, the junction kept 8 bases outside the gene matches. Per the germline V gene, CDR1 is LGHNA and CDR2 is YSLEER. The CDR3 has 16 residues. This CDR3 reads CASSQELAEGVDTQYF. The CDR3 DNA sequence: TGCGCCAGCAGCCAAGAACTAGCGGAGGGTGTGGATACGCAGTATTTT.

The V call is TRBV28, the J call TRBJ1-1; 8 nucleotides line up with TRBD1. Germline V gives CDR1 MDHEN, CDR2 SYDVKM. Trimming took 10 bases from V and 6 from J; bases not matched to a gene: 13. The CDR3 is made up of 14 amino acids. The CDR3 region is CATIPQGGIAEAFF. The CDR3 nucleotides are TGTGCCACCATCCCACAGGGGGGAATAGCTGAAGCTTTCTTT.

The rearrangement joins TRBV27 to TRBJ1-5; D is perhaps TRBD1 (5 bases). This CDR3 has 14 residues. Trimming removed 5 bases at V and 0 bases at J, with 8 bases between. Germline CDR1 and CDR2: MNHEY and SMNVEV (reference sequence). This CDR3 reads CASSMTDSNQPQHF. As DNA, the CDR3 is TGTGCCAGCAGTATGACAGATAGCAATCAGCCCCAGCATTTT.

This clone came up a few times. The V and J genes are TRBV15 and TRBJ1-2; 11 bases align to TRBD1. The trim removed 6 bases at V and 4 bases at J, leaving 7 bases unmatched. Germline V gene lookup returns CDR1 LNHNV and CDR2 YYDKDF (reference sequence). CDR3 length equals 15 residues. The CDR3 loop is CATSIRTGGVYGYTF. The CDR3 DNA reads as TGTGCCACCAGTATTCGGACAGGGGGCGTCTATGGCTACACCTTC.

In its sample, this clone was seen once. The chain carries TRBV7-2 and TRBJ1-1; TRBD1 matches 10 bases. This CDR3 spans 15 amino acids. Trimming at V came to 3 bases and at J to 3 bases, leaving 4 bases not matched to a gene. CDR1 is SGHTA and CDR2 is FQGNSA in the germline V gene. The CDR3 loop is CASSFRTGGYTEAFF. CDR3 nucleotide sequence: TGTGCCAGCAGCTTTAGGACAGGGGGGTACACTGAAGCTTTCTTT. Full variable domain (rest looked up from reference TRBV7-2 and TRBJ1-1): GAGVSQSPSNKVTEKGKDVELRCDPISGHTALYWYRQSLGQGLEFLIYFQGNSAPDKSGLPSDRFSAERTGGSVSTLTIQRTQQEDSAVYLCASSFRTGGYTEAFFGQGTRLTVV.

This rearrangement joins TRBV3-1 (or the pseudogene TRBV3-2) to TRBJ2-7; tentatively, D is TRBD1 (6 bases). CDR3 size: 14 residues. CDR1 is LGHDT, CDR2 YNNKEL, per germline (reference sequence). V lost 2 bases and J 3 bases, leaving 11 bases between the germline ends. CDR3 amino acids: CASSQFPGVYEQYF. CDR3 sequence (DNA): TGTGCCAGCAGCCAATTTCCAGGGGTCTACGAGCAGTACTTC.

In this sample, this clone turned up once. The V gene is TRBV19, the J gene TRBJ1-2; D is unresolved. With 7 bases removed from V and 7 bases from J, the gap between germline ends came to 16 bases. The CDR3 covers 13 residues. The V gene's germline CDR1 is LNHDA and CDR2 SQIVND (reference sequence). The CDR3 DNA is TGTGCCAGTACCCCTTCTCAGACTTCTGGCTACACCTTC. Translation: CASTPSQTSGYTF. The variable domain in full, completed from reference TRBV19 and TRBJ1-2, reads DGGITQSPKYLFRKEGQNVTLSCEQNLNHDAMYWYRQDPGQGLRLIYYSQIVNDFQKGDIAEGYSVSREKKESFPLTVTSAQKNPTAFYLCASTPSQTSGYTFGSGTRLTVV.

The chain is built from TRBV10-3 and TRBJ1-6; perhaps TRBD1 as D (6 bases). The V end lost 0 bases, the J end lost 16 bases, and 13 bases lay between the germline ends. CDR3 length: 13 residues. Germline V gene sequence: CDR1 ENHRY, CDR2 SYGVKD. CDR3 in DNA: TGTGCCATCAGTGAGTCGATGGGGCAGGGGCTCCACTTT. The encoded protein is CAISESMGQGLHF.

The count of this clone is one. The chain combines TRBV30 with TRBJ2-7; D is ambiguous. The CDR3 runs to 12 residues. Germline CDR1 is GTSNPN and CDR2 is SVGIG (reference sequence). Trimming stripped 0 bases from V and 3 bases from J, with 6 bases between. The CDR3 reads CAWSVSVYEQYF. The CDR3 coding sequence is TGTGCCTGGAGTGTATCGGTCTACGAGCAGTACTTC. Filled out from reference TRBV30 and TRBJ2-7, the complete variable domain reads SQTIHQWPATLVQPVGSPLSLECTVEGTSNPNLYWYRQAAGRGLQLLFYSVGIGQISSEVPQNLSASRPQDRQFILSSKKLLLSDSGFYLCAWSVSVYEQYFGPGTRLTVT.